Listed below are T cell receptor beta chains from one sample, sequenced in a study of blood T cell repertoires in COVID-19. Method: immunoSEQ multiplex PCR; TCRdb's copy keeps in-frame clones and lacks some. The sample shows about 210,000 clones, about 78% of them seen only once. Material for sequencing was peripheral blood. The receptor source for this set is a woman aged 70-85 years with acute or convalescent COVID-19. CDR3s leave out the opening cysteine and the closing phenylalanine or tryptophan. The size entry is marked missing in some rows and otherwise reads once, few, many or a size class.

NA	TRBV5-1	ASSLNVGLLSYEQY
once	TRBV5-1	ASSSGGIEF
few	TRBV5-1	ASSVRQGKNTEAF
NA	TRBV6-5	ATLWEGNQPQH
NA	TRBV11-2	ASSFSGGGETQY
NA	TRBV7-9	ASRLTRRRENTEAF
NA	TRBV10-3	AISESPLAASTDTQY
NA	TRBV7-2	ASSVRGLAGYEQY
NA	TRBV6-5	ASSLDRGVGYT
once	TRBV30	AWSPLRGDRGLSSYNEQF
once	TRBV7-6	ASSLVGGGLGAYNEQF
NA	TRBV18	ASSPGGAGMNTEAF
few	TRBV30	AWRYRHGYT
NA	TRBV6-5	ASSYSAGYTEAF
NA	TRBV7-9	ASSPNRGHEKLF
NA	TRBV5-1	ASSGRGSYGYT
NA	TRBV28	ASRRGDLTGELF
NA	TRBV6-2/TRBV6-3	ASSRGQGAGYEQF
NA	TRBV7-4	SRGSCLNEQF
once	TRBV12-3/TRBV12-4	ASSLTTGNEQF
NA	TRBV3-1/TRBV3-2	ASSVQGTGNTIY
NA	TRBV25-1	ASADREVHGYT
NA	TRBV7-2	ASSAGTSYTDTQY
NA	TRBV5-1	ASRRGTDYEQY
NA	TRBV9	ASSVSGDSSPLH
NA	TRBV7-2	ASSLAPSAVKNEQF
NA	TRBV10-3	AISEPGTFGTEAF
NA	TRBV30	AWSSHGLGGSGGARDTQY
few	TRBV5-1	ASSMMGGLTF
NA	TRBV5-1	ASSLLPARGHNEQF
NA	TRBV5-1	ASSGSGQGADTQY
NA	TRBV7-2	ASSSMTGQEPQH
NA	TRBV19	ASSIDGSDRGYDTQY
NA	TRBV6-5	ASSPDDPGTQY
NA	TRBV29-1	SATGGVKNIQY
NA	TRBV28	ASSSPGSPNYEQY
NA	TRBV10-2	ASSDAGTDTQY
NA	TRBV3-1/TRBV3-2	ASSQAGAGGTYNEQF
few	TRBV7-2	ASSSPNGDEKLF
NA	TRBV24-1	ATSDPGQNLGYT
NA	TRBV14	ASSPSRGNTQY
NA	TRBV29-1	SVDETGNKANYGYT
NA	TRBV12-3/TRBV12-4	ASTRTDRETQY
NA	TRBV19	ASSIEIGGGDTQY
NA	TRBV27	ASSSSESSGSRYEQY